Following are 24 T cell receptor beta chains from one sample sequenced in a study of graft-versus-host responses after intestinal transplantation. The repertoire was sequenced with immunoSEQ multiplex PCR; TCRdb's copy has only in-frame clones and lacks some. The sample holds about 130,000 clones; 80% to 95% are singletons and the top ten take about 0.18%. For these receptors, no antigen is known. Sequenced material: unstimulated CD4+ T cells sorted from spleen or lymph node cells, taken before intestinal transplant. The receptors here all came from a human donor who received an intestinal transplant.

V and J are TRBV2 and TRBJ2-3; 8 nucleotides line up with TRBD1. CDR1 is SNHLY and CDR2 is FYNNEI in the germline V gene. V trimming: 6 bases; J trimming: 2 bases; junction bases outside the gene matches: 4. The CDR3 is made up of 14 amino acids. CDR3 region: CASRRTGITDTQYF. The CDR3 DNA is TGTGCCAGCAGGCGGACAGGGATCACAGATACGCAGTATTTT.

J is TRBJ2-1 and V is TRBV7-3; 7 nucleotides line up with TRBD1. The germline gives CDR1 SGHTA, CDR2 FQGTGA. This CDR3 region has 15 residues. V lost 1 base and J lost 4; bases outside the gene matches: 4. The CDR3 DNA is TGTGCCAGCAGCTTAAGAGGGGGCGTATACAATGAGCAGTTCTTC. Its translation is CASSLRGGVYNEQFF.

The chain couples TRBV2 to TRBJ2-4; TRBD2 is a possible D gene (5 bases). The CDR3 totals 13 residues. Per germline, CDR1 SNHLY and CDR2 FYNNEI. V was trimmed by 6 bases and J by 10 bases, leaving 16 bases between them. Here the CDR3 reads CASSRDLEGIQYF. The DNA for the CDR3 is TGTGCCAGCAGCCGAGACCTAGAGGGTATTCAGTACTTC.

This clone was detected only a few times. The rearrangement uses TRBV19 and TRBJ1-2; tentative D call: TRBD1 (6 bases). Germline V CDR1 and CDR2: LNHDA, SQIVND (reference sequence). V lost 3 bases and J 4 bases, leaving 12 bases between the germline ends. The CDR3 runs 14 residues. CDR3 nucleotide sequence: TGTGCCAGTAGTATCGCAGGGGTCCCCTATGGCTACACCTTC. Translated: CASSIAGVPYGYTF.

The V and J genes are TRBV4-3 and TRBJ2-5; weak D call: TRBD1 (7 bases). There are 15 residues in the CDR3. Germline assignment: CDR1 LGHNA and CDR2 YSLEER. The V gene lost 1 base and the J gene lost 3 bases, with 12 bases spanning the gap. The CDR3 DNA follows: TGCGCCAGCAGCCAAGGCGGGACAGCCGAAGAGACCCAGTACTTC. As protein: CASSQGGTAEETQYF.

This chain uses TRBV18 with TRBJ2-7; D is ambiguous. V gave up 2 bases and J gave up 0 bases, with 8 bases separating them. The CDR3 is 14 residues long. In germline, CDR1 is KGHSH, CDR2 LQKENI. The CDR3 nucleotides read TGTGCCAGCTCACCAACGGCAAGCTCCTACGAGCAGTACTTC. As protein: CASSPTASSYEQYF.

The chain carries TRBV2 and TRBJ1-5, with unresolved D. CDR3 length equals 15 residues. The germline V gene has CDR1 SNHLY and CDR2 FYNNEI. The V end was cut by 5 bases, the J end by 2 bases, with 13 bases between. The CDR3 reads CASSFWREGNQPQHF. In DNA, the CDR3 is TGTGCCAGCAGTTTTTGGCGGGAAGGCAATCAGCCCCAGCATTTT.

This rearrangement joins TRBV2 to TRBJ1-5, with TRBD1 matching 7 bases. The J segment lost 1 base and the V segment lost 6 bases, leaving 3 bases of the junction unmatched. Germline V gene data show CDR1 as SNHLY and CDR2 as FYNNEI. This CDR3 is 14 amino acids long. The CDR3 bases are TGTGCCAGCAGCTGGGGACAGAGCAATCAGCCCCAGCATTTT. It codes for CASSWGQSNQPQHF.

This chain uses TRBV5-1 with TRBJ2-5; no definite D call. The CDR3 spans 11 residues. Trimming pared 4 bases from V and 1 base from J, leaving 2 bases between. Germline CDR1 is SGHRS and CDR2 is YFSETQ. CDR3 DNA sequence: TGCGCCAGCAGCATCCAAGAGACCCAGTACTTC. It is translated as CASSIQETQYF.

This sequence joins TRBV25-1 and TRBJ1-5; 7 bases fit TRBD1. Per the germline V gene, CDR1 is MGHDK and CDR2 is SYGVNS. V trimming: 6 bases; J trimming: 7 bases; junction bases outside the gene matches: 9. CDR3 size: 14 residues. The CDR3 region is CASRDDRDWQPQHF. CDR3 nucleotide sequence: TGTGCCAGCAGGGACGACAGGGATTGGCAGCCCCAGCATTTT.

The chain carries TRBV19 and TRBJ2-2; TRBD2 aligns across 8 bases. V trimming: 5 bases; J trimming: 3 bases; junction bases outside the gene matches: 8. Per germline, CDR1 LNHDA and CDR2 SQIVND (reference sequence). The CDR3 spans 16 residues. The CDR3: CASSPWGAGDTGELFF. CDR3 DNA sequence: TGTGCCAGTAGTCCGTGGGGAGCGGGAGACACCGGGGAGCTGTTTTTT. Full variable domain (outside the CDR3, taken from reference TRBV19 and TRBJ2-2): DGGITQSPKYLFRKEGQNVTLSCEQNLNHDAMYWYRQDPGQGLRLIYYSQIVNDFQKGDIAEGYSVSREKKESFPLTVTSAQKNPTAFYLCASSPWGAGDTGELFFGEGSRLTVL.

The chain has TRBV28 and TRBJ2-7, with D maybe TRBD1 (5 bases). Germline V gene sequence: CDR1 MDHEN, CDR2 SYDVKM. This CDR3 is built from 14 residues. Between the trimmed V and J ends, which lost 2 bases and 2 bases, there was a span of 10 bases. The CDR3 coding sequence is TGTGCCAGCAGTTTACAGGGTTCCCCCTACGAGCAGTACTTC. Translation gives CASSLQGSPYEQYF.

The V gene is TRBV4-2, the J gene TRBJ2-7; a weak D match, TRBD2 (5 bases). V dropped 6 bases and J dropped 2 bases, with 26 bases sitting between them. Germline V CDR1 and CDR2: LGHNA, YNFKEQ. The CDR3 sequence is 18 residues long. CDR3 DNA sequence: TGTGCCAGCAGTTATCCAAGGGTTGGAAGGGAGCACACCTACGAGCAGTACTTC. Amino acids: CASSYPRVGREHTYEQYF.

This chain uses TRBV6-6 with TRBJ2-7; D gene ambiguous. Germline CDR1 and CDR2: MNHNY and SVGAGI (reference sequence). The CDR3 length is 14 residues. V lost 5 bases, J lost 0 bases, and 11 bases lay in between. This chain's CDR3 is CASSRGVSSYEQYF. The CDR3 DNA reads as TGTGCCAGCAGTCGAGGCGTTAGCTCCTACGAGCAGTACTTC.

The CDR3 DNA reads TGTGCCAGCAGTGAGACTAGCGGGAGTTTAAACGAGCAGTACTTC. Its translation: CASSETSGSLNEQYF. The rearrangement links TRBV28 to TRBJ2-7; TRBD2 aligns across 12 bases. Germline V gene sequence: CDR1 MDHEN, CDR2 SYDVKM. V lost 5 bases to trimming and J lost 5 bases; unmatched junction nucleotides: 7. CDR3 length equals 15 residues.

This clone was detected only once. The V call is TRBV11-3, the J call TRBJ2-1; 10 nucleotides line up with TRBD2. The CDR3 spans 15 residues. J was trimmed by 6 bases and V by 3 bases; bases with no gene match: 5. CDR1 is SGHNT and CDR2 is YENEEA in the germline V gene. CDR3 bases: TGTGCCAGCAGCTTCGGGACTAGCGCCAGCAATGAGCAGTTCTTC. As protein: CASSFGTSASNEQFF.

This chain links TRBV7-2 with TRBJ2-1; no clear D gene. This CDR3 is built from 14 residues. CDR1 is SGHTA, CDR2 FQGNSA, per germline. Trimming stripped 7 bases from V and 0 bases from J, with 10 bases between. The CDR3 here is CASNDWGSYNEQFF. CDR3 bases: TGTGCCAGCAATGACTGGGGCTCCTACAATGAGCAGTTCTTC.

This clone turned up a few times. The V gene is TRBV19, the J gene TRBJ2-6; D unclear. Deletions cut 3 bases from V and 3 bases from J, with 6 bases between. Germline V gene lookup returns CDR1 LNHDA and CDR2 SQIVND (reference sequence). The length of the CDR3 is 14 residues. The CDR3 bases are TGTGCCAGTAGTATCTCAGTTGGGGCCAACGTCCTGACTTTC. Encoded protein: CASSISVGANVLTF.

The chain recombines TRBV7-9 with TRBJ2-5, with D unresolved. This CDR3 has 14 residues. Germline V CDR1 and CDR2: SEHNR, FQNEAQ (reference sequence). V shed 2 bases and J shed 0 bases, with 7 bases lying between them. Here the CDR3 reads CASSLFADQETQYF. CDR3 in DNA: TGTGCCAGCAGCTTATTTGCAGACCAAGAGACCCAGTACTTC.

V is TRBV7-3 and J is TRBJ1-2; D is ambiguous. Germline loops: CDR1 SGHTA, CDR2 FQGTGA. The CDR3 length is 14 residues. Trimming took 5 bases from V and 3 from J, leaving 13 bases between them. The CDR3 sequence is CASSPQALDYGYTF. CDR3 DNA: TGTGCCAGCAGCCCCCAGGCACTTGACTATGGCTACACCTTC. Looking up the rest from reference TRBV7-3 and TRBJ1-2 gives the full variable domain: GAGVSQTPSNKVTEKGKYVELRCDPISGHTALYWYRQSLGQGPEFLIYFQGTGAADDSGLPNDRFFAVRPEGSVSTLKIQRTERGDSAVYLCASSPQALDYGYTFGSGTRLTVV.

With respect to this clone: One junction end does not reproduce the germline sequence, and a read error may be involved. V is TRBV7-9 and J is TRBJ2-2, with D perhaps TRBD1 or TRBD2 (6 bases each). There are 17 residues in the CDR3. Germline assignment: CDR1 SEHNR and CDR2 FQNEAQ (reference sequence). The CDR3 here is CASSFAGGGGNIGELFF. The CDR3 DNA sequence: TGTGCCAGCAGCTTCGCGGGTGGAGGGGGAAACATCGGGGAGCTGTTTTTT.

This chain uses TRBV15 with TRBJ1-3; TRBD1 is a possible D gene (5 bases). The V gene's germline CDR1 is LNHNV and CDR2 YYDKDF (reference sequence). This CDR3 contains 17 residues. Trimming pared 0 bases from V and 1 base from J, leaving 13 bases between. DNA for the CDR3: TGTGCCACCAGCAGAGATCGCGGGACGGGGTCTGGAAACACCATATATTTT. Protein sequence: CATSRDRGTGSGNTIYF.

The chain carries TRBV25-1 and TRBJ1-2; D remains ambiguous. Germline CDR1 reads MGHDK; CDR2 reads SYGVNS. CDR3 length equals 14 residues. Deletions cut 0 bases from V and 0 bases from J, with 5 bases between. CDR3 protein: CASSEYRANYGYTF. In DNA, the CDR3 is TGTGCCAGCAGTGAATACCGGGCTAACTATGGCTACACCTTC.

This clone was seen a handful of times. The chain has TRBV5-1 and TRBJ2-2, with D possibly being TRBD2 (5 bases). This CDR3 region has 13 residues. Germline V CDR1 and CDR2: SGHRS, YFSETQ. V was clipped by 0 bases and J by 5 bases, with 5 bases between them. The CDR3 region has the DNA TGCGCCAGCAGCTTGGAGCGGACCGGGGAGCTGTTTTTT. It encodes CASSLERTGELFF.